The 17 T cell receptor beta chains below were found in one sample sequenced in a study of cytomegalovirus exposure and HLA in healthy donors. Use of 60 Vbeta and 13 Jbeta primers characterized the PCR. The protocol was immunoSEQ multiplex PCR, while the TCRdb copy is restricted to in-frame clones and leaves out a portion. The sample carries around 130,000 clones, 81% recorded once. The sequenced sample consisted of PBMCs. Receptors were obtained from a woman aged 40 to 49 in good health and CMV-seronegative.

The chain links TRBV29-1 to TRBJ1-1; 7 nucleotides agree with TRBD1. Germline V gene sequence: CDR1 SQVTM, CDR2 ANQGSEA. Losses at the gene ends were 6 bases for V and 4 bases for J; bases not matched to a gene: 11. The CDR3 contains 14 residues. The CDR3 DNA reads TGCAGCGTGCCTTCGACAGGGCCGGGCACTGAAGCTTTCTTT. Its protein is CSVPSTGPGTEAFF. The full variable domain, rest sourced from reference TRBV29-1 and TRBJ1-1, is SAVISQKPSRDICQRGTSLTIQCQVDSQVTMMFWYRQQPGQSLTLIATANQGSEATYESGFVIDKFPISRPNLTFSTLTVSNMSPEDSSIYLCSVPSTGPGTEAFFGQGTRLTVV.

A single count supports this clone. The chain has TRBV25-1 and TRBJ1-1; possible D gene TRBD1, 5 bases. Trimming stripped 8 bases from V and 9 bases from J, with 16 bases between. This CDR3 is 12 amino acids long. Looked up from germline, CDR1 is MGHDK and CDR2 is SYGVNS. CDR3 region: CASLRGGEKAFF. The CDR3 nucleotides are TGTGCCAGCTTAAGGGGAGGGGAGAAAGCTTTCTTT.

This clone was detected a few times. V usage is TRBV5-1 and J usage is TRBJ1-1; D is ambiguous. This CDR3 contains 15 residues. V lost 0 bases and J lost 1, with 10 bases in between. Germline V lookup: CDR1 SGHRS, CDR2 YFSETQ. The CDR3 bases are TGCGCCAGCAGCTTGGGAAGTGGGAGGAACACTGAAGCTTTCTTT. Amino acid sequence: CASSLGSGRNTEAFF.

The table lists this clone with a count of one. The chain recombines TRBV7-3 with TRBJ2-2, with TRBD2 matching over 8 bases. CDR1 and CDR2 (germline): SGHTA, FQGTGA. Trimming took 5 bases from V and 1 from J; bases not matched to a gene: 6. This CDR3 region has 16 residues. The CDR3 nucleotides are TGTGCCAGCAGCCCAATCGGGGGGGGGAACACCGGGGAGCTGTTTTTT. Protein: CASSPIGGGNTGELFF.

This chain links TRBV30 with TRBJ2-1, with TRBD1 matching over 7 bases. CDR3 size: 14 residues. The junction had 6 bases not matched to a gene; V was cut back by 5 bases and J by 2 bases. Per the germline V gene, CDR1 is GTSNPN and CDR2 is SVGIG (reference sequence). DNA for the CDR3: TGTGCCTGGGACCGGGACAGAGCCTACAATGAGCAGTTCTTC. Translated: CAWDRDRAYNEQFF.

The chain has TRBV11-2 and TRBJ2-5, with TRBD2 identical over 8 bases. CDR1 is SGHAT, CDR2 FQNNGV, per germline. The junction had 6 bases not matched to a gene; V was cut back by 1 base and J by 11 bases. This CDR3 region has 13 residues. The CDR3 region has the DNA TGTGCCAGCAGCTTAGGCGCGGGGGGAGAGCAGTACTTC. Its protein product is CASSLGAGGEQYF. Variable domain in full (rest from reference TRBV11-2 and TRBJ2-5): EAGVAQSPRYKIIEKRQSVAFWCNPISGHATLYWYQQILGQGPKLLIQFQNNGVVDDSQLPKDRFSAERLKGVDSTLKIQPAKLEDSAVYLCASSLGAGGEQYFGPGTRLLVL.

This CDR3 reads CASSGSGGPYNEQFF. In DNA, the CDR3 is TGTGCCAGCAGCGGTAGCGGGGGGCCCTACAATGAGCAGTTCTTC. The chain recombines TRBV9 with TRBJ2-1; 10 bases line up with TRBD2. This CDR3 has 15 residues. Unmatched junction bases numbered 2, after V lost 3 bases and J lost 2 bases. Germline V gene lookup returns CDR1 SGDLS and CDR2 YYNGEE.

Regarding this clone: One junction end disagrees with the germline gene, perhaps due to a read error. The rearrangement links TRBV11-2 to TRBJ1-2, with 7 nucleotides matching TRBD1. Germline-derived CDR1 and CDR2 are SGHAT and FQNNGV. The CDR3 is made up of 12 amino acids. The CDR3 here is CASSLAGTVASF. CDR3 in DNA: TGTGCCAGCAGCTTAGCTGGGACAGTCGCATCTTTC. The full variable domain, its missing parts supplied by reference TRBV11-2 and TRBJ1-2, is EAGVAQSPRYKIIEKRQSVAFWCNPISGHATLYWYQQILGQGPKLLIQFQNNGVVDDSQLPKDRFSAERLKGVDSTLKIQPAKLEDSAVYLCASSLAGTVASFGSGTRLTVV.

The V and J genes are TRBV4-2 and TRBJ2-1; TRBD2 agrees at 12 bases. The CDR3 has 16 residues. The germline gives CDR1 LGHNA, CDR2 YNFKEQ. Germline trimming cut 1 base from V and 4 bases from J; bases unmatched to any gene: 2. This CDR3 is CASSQAGTSGYNEQFF. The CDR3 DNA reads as TGTGCCAGCAGCCAAGCGGGGACTAGCGGGTACAATGAGCAGTTCTTC.

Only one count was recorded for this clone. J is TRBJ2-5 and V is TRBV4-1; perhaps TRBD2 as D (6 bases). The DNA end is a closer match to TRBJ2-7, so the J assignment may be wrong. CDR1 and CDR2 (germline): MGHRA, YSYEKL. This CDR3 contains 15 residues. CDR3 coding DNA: TGCGCCAGCAGCCAAGAGGGGACTTGGGATTACGAGCAGTACTTC. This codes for CASSQEGTWDYEQYF.

As DNA, the CDR3 is TGTGCCAGCAGCCCACGGAGAGTGAACACTGAAGCTTTCTTT. Its translation is CASSPRRVNTEAFF. The chain links TRBV9 to TRBJ1-1; the D is unclear. The CDR3 spans 14 residues. The V gene's germline CDR1 is SGDLS and CDR2 YYNGEE. V lost 4 bases to trimming and J lost 0 bases, with 10 bases between them.

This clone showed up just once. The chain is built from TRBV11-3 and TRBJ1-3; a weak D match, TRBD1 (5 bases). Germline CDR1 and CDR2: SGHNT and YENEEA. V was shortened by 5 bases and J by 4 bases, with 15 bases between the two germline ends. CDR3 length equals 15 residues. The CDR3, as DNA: TGTGCCAGCAGCCCGTCGCGGGGCCCAGGAAACACCATATATTTT. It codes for CASSPSRGPGNTIYF.

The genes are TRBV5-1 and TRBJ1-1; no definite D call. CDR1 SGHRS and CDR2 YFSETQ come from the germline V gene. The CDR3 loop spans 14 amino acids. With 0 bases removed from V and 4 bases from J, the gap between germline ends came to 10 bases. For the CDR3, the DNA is TGCGCCAGCAGCTTGGTCCCGGGGAGCACTGAAGCTTTCTTT. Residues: CASSLVPGSTEAFF.

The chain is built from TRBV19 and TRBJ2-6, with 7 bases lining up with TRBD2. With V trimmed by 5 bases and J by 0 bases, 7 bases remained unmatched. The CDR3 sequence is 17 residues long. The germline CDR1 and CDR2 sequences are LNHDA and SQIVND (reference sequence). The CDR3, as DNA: TGTGCCAGTAGTGTCGGGGGGTTTATCTCTGGGGCCAACGTCCTGACTTTC. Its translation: CASSVGGFISGANVLTF.

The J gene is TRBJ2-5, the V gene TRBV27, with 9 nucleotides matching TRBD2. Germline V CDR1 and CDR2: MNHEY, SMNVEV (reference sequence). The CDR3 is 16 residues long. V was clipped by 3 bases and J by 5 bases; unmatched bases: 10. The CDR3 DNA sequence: TGTGCCAGCAGTTTCCTAGCGGGATTTAGCATTGAGACCCAGTACTTC. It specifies CASSFLAGFSIETQYF.

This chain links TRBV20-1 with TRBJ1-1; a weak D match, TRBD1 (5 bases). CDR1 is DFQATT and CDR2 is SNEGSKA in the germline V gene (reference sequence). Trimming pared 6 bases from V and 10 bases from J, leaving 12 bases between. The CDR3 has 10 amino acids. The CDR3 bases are TGCAGTGCCAACCTAGGGGTAGCTTTCTTT. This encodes CSANLGVAFF.

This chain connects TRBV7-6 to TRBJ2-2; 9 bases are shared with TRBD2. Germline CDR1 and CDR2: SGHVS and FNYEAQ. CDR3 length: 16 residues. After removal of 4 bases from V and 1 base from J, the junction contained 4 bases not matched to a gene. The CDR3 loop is CASSSRLAENTGELFF. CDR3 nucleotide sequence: TGTGCCAGCAGCTCCCGACTAGCGGAGAACACCGGGGAGCTGTTTTTT.